These 8 T cell receptor beta chains originate from one sample sequenced in a study of T-cell reconstitution after alpha-beta-depleted transplantation in children. As it was prepared, the TCRbeta library received unique molecular identifiers. TCRdb reprocessed the PCR reads via MiXCR and lists one record per CDR3 protein. The table has 500,000 to 600,000 distinct CDR3 sequences, about 31% seen once; the top ten hold 2% to 3%. Sequenced material: PBMCs from the stem cell graft donor, taken from the stem cell graft. The source of these receptors is a human donor who donated a stem cell graft to a child with aplastic anemia.

This clonotype was found a few times. The rearrangement joins TRBV12-3 or TRBV12-4 to TRBJ1-2, with D perhaps matching TRBD1 (5 bases). Trimming stripped 3 bases from V and 4 bases from J, with 12 bases between. There are 14 residues in the CDR3. Here the CDR3 DNA reads TGTGCCAGCAGTTTGGGGCCAGCCTCCTATGGCTACACCTTC. Encoded protein: CASSLGPASYGYTF.

The chain has TRBV6-2 or TRBV6-3 and TRBJ2-1, with D perhaps TRBD1 or TRBD2 (5 bases each). The V and J ends lost 6 bases and 7 bases respectively, with 22 bases between them. Germline V gives CDR1 MNHEY, CDR2 SVGEGT. The CDR3 consists of 16 residues. The CDR3 nucleotides read TGTGCCAGCAGCAATTTACCGGGGCCCCGAACTAATGAGCAGTTCTTC. Amino acids: CASSNLPGPRTNEQFF.

This rearrangement joins TRBV28 to TRBJ2-3; D gene uncertain. The length of the CDR3 is 13 residues. Deletions cut 6 bases from V and 2 bases from J, with 9 bases between. Germline V gives CDR1 MDHEN, CDR2 SYDVKM. The CDR3 sequence is CASSHPNTDTQYF. The CDR3 DNA reads TGTGCCAGCAGCCACCCCAACACAGATACGCAGTATTTT.

CDR3 DNA: TGTGCCAGTAGACGGTTTGCGGGTTCGAGTATGAACACTGAAGCTTTCTTT. This codes for CASRRFAGSSMNTEAFF. V and J are TRBV19 and TRBJ1-1, with D uncertain. Trimming cost V 6 bases and J 0 bases, with 20 bases left between them. Germline V gives CDR1 LNHDA, CDR2 SQIVND (reference sequence). The CDR3 loop spans 17 amino acids.

The rearrangement uses TRBV5-1 and TRBJ2-3; TRBD2 matches at 7 bases. The CDR3 extends over 15 amino acids. Germline V gene lookup returns CDR1 SGHRS and CDR2 YFSETQ. V lost 0 bases, J lost 4 bases, and 5 bases stayed unmatched. This chain's CDR3 is CASSLGLARADTQYF. Here the CDR3 DNA reads TGCGCCAGCAGCTTGGGACTAGCTCGAGCAGATACGCAGTATTTT.

The chain links TRBV6-4 to TRBJ2-2, with TRBD2 as a possible D gene (7 bases). V lost 6 bases and J lost 4, with 21 bases in between. Germline CDR1 reads MRHNA; CDR2 reads SNTAGT. The CDR3 loop spans 17 amino acids. CDR3 amino acids: CASSQMGGGRITGELFF. Here the CDR3 DNA reads TGTGCCAGCAGCCAAATGGGAGGGGGACGTATCACCGGGGAGCTGTTTTTT.

This clonotype occurred a few times. The rearrangement uses TRBV29-1 and TRBJ2-3; D might be TRBD2 (5 bases). Trimming cost V 3 bases and J 0 bases, with 7 bases left between them. The CDR3 is 13 amino acids. Germline assignment: CDR1 SQVTM and CDR2 ANQGSEA. The CDR3 spells CSVETGSTDTQYF. CDR3 bases: TGCAGCGTTGAGACGGGAAGCACAGATACGCAGTATTTT.

This clonotype was seen more than once but under ten times. The gene calls are TRBV5-1 and TRBJ1-5; a weak D match, TRBD1 (5 bases). CDR1 and CDR2 from the germline V gene are SGHRS and YFSETQ. The CDR3 contains 14 residues. Trimming removed 0 bases from V and 9 bases from J, with 13 bases in between. The chain's CDR3 is CASSLDGGSWPQHF. CDR3 in DNA: TGCGCCAGCAGCTTGGACGGGGGGAGCTGGCCCCAGCATTTT.